This T cell receptor beta chain was identified during a study of cytomegalovirus exposure and HLA in healthy donors. The germline V gene encodes CDR1 SNHLY and CDR2 FYNNEI. Trimming took off 9 bases at V and 0 bases at J, with 10 bases between the two ends. The CDR3 is made up of 13 amino acids. The PCR ran on 60 Vbeta and 13 Jbeta primers. Generated by immunoSEQ multiplex PCR, the TCRdb table keeps only in-frame clones and is missing some. Of around 100,000 clones listed, roughly 86% were seen once; the top ten hold about 5.6%. The material sequenced was PBMCs. This sequence joins TRBV2 and TRBJ2-3; D unclear. The receptor was derived from a woman aged 18-35 years in good health and CMV-seropositive. The CDR3 spells CARHTTSTDTQYF. DNA for the CDR3: TGTGCCAGACATACTACGAGCACAGATACGCAGTATTTT.